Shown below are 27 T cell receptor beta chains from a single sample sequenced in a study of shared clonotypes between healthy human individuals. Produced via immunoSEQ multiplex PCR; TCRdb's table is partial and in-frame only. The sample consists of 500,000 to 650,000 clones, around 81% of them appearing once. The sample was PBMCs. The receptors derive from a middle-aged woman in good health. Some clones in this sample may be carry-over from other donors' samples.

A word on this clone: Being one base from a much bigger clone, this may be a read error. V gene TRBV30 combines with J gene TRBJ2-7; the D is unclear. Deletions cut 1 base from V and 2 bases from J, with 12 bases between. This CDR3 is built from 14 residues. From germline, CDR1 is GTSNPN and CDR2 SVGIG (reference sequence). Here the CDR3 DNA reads TGTGCCTGGAGTGGACATGGCTCTACCTACGAGCAGTACTTC. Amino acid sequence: CAWSGHGSTYEQYF.

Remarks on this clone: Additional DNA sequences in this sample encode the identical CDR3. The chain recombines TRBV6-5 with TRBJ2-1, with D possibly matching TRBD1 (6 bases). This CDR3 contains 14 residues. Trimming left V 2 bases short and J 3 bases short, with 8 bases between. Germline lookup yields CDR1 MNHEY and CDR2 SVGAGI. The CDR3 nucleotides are TGTGCCAGCAGTTACCGGACAGACTACAATGAGCAGTTCTTC. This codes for CASSYRTDYNEQFF.

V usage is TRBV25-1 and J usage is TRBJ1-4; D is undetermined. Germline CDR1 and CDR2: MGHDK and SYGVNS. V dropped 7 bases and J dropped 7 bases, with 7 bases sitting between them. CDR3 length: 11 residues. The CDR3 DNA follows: TGTGCCAGCATGGGTGGTGAAAAACTGTTTTTT. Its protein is CASMGGEKLFF.

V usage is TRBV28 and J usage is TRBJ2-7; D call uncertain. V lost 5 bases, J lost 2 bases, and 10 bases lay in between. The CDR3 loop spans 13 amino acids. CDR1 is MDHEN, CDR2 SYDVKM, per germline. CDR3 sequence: CASSPQVTYEQYF. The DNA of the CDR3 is TGTGCCAGCAGTCCCCAGGTCACCTACGAGCAGTACTTC.

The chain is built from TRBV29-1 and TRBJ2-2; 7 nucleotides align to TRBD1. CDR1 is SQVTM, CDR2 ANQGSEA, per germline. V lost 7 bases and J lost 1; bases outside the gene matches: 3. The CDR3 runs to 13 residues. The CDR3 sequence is CSGHRGNTGELFF. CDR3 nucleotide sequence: TGCAGCGGTCACAGGGGGAACACCGGGGAGCTGTTTTTT.

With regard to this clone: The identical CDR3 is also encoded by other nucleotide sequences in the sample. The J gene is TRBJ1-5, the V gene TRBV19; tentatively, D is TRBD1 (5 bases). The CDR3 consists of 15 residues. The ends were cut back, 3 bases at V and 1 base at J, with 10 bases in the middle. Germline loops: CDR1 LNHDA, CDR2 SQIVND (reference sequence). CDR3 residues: CASSIGGGSNQPQHF. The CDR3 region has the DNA TGTGCCAGTAGTATCGGGGGAGGGAGCAATCAGCCCCAGCATTTT.

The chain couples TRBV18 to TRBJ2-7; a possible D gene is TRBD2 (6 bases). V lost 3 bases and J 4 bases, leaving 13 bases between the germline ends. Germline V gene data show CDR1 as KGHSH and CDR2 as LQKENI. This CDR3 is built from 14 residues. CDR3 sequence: CASSPSSGVYEQYF. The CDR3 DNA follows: TGTGCCAGCTCACCGTCCTCGGGGGTATACGAGCAGTACTTC.

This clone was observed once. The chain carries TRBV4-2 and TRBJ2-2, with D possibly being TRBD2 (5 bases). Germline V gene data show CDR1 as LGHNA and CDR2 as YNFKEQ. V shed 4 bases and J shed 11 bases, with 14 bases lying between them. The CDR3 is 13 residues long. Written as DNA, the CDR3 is TGTGCCAGCAGCCCCTCTTCTCCGGGAGAGCTGTTTTTT. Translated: CASSPSSPGELFF.

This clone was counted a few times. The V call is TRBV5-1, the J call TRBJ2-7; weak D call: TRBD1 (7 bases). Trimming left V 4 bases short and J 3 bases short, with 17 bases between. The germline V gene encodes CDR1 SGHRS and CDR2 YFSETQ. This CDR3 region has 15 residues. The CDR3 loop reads CASSLTRGVVYEQYF. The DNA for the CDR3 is TGCGCCAGCAGCCTTACCAGGGGGGTAGTCTACGAGCAGTACTTC.

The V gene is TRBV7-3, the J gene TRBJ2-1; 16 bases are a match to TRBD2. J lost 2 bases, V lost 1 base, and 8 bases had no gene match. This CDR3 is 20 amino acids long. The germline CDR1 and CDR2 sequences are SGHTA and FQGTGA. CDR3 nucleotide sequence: TGTGCCAGCAGCTTAAGGGGACTAGCGGGAGGGCCAGAACCCTACAATGAGCAGTTCTTC. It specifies CASSLRGLAGGPEPYNEQFF.

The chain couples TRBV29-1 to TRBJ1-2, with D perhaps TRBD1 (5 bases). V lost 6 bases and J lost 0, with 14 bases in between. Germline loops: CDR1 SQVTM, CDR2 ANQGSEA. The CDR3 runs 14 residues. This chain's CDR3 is CSVGLGGANYGYTF. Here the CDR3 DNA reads TGCAGCGTGGGTCTTGGGGGGGCTAACTATGGCTACACCTTC.

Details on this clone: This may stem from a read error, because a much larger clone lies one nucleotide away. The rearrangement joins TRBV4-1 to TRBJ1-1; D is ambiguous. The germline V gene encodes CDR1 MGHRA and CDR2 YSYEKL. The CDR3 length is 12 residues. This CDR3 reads CANSLPGTEAFF. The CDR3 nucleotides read TGCGCCAACAGCCTCCCCGGCACTGAAGCTTTCTTT.

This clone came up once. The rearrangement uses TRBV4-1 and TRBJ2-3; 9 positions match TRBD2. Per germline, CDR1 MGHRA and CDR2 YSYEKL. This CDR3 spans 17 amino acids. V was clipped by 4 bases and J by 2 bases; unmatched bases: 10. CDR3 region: CASSLGTSSGNTDTQYF. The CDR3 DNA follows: TGCGCCAGCAGCCTCGGGACGTCTAGCGGGAACACAGATACGCAGTATTTT.

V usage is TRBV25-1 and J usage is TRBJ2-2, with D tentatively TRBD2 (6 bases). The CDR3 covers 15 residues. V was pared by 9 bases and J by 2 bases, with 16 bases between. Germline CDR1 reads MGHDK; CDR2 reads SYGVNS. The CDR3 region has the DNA TGTGCCAGTCGGCGGGGCGGGCAAAACACCGGGGAGCTGTTTTTT. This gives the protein CASRRGGQNTGELFF.

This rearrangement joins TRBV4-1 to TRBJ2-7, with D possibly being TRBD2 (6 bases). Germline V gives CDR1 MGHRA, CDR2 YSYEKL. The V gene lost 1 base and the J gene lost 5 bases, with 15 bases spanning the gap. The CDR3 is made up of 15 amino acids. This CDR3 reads CASSQAGRGGDEQYF. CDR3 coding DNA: TGCGCCAGCAGCCAAGCAGGAAGGGGAGGCGACGAGCAGTACTTC.

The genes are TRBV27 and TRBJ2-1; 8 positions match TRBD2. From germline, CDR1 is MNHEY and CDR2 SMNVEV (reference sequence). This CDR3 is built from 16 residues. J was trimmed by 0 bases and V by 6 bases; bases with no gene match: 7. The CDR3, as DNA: TGTGCCAGCAGCCAAACTAGCGGAGGCTCCTACAATGAGCAGTTCTTC. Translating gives CASSQTSGGSYNEQFF.

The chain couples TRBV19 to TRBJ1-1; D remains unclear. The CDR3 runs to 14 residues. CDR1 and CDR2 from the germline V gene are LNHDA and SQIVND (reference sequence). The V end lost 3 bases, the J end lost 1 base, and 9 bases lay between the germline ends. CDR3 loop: CASSIGPGNTEAFF. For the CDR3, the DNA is TGTGCCAGTAGTATTGGCCCAGGGAACACTGAAGCTTTCTTT.

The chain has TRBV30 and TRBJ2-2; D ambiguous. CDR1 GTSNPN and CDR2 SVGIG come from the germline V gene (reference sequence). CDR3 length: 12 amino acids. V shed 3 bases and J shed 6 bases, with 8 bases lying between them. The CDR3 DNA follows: TGTGCCTGGAGCCCTGTCCCCGGGGAGCTGTTTTTT. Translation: CAWSPVPGELFF.

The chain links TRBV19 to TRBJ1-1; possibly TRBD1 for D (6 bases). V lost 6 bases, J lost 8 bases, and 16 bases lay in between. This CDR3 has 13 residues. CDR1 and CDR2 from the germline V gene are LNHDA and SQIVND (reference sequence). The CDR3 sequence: CASRTQGGKEAFF. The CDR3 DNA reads TGTGCCAGTAGAACCCAAGGGGGAAAGGAAGCTTTCTTT.

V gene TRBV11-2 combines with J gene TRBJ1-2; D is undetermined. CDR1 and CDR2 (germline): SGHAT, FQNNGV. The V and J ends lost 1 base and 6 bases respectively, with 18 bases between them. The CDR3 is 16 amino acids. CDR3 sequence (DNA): TGTGCCAGCAGCTTAGTCACCCCCCCCACAGCTGATGGCTACACCTTC. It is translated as CASSLVTPPTADGYTF.

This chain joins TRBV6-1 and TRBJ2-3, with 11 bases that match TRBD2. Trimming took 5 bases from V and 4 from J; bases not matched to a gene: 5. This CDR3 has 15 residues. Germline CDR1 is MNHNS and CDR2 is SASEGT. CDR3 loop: CASSPSGRFSDTQYF. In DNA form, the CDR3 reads TGTGCCAGCAGTCCTAGCGGGAGGTTCTCAGATACGCAGTATTTT.

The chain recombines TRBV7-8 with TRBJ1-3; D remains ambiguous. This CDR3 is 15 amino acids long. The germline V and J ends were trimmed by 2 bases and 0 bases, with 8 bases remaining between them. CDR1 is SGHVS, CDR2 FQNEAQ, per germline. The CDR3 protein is CASSLQISSGNTIYF. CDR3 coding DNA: TGTGCCAGCAGCTTACAGATAAGCTCTGGAAACACCATATATTTT.

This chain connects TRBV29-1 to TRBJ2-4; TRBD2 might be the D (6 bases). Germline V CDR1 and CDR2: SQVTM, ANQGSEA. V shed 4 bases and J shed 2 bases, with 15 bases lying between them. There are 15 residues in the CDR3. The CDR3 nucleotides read TGCAGCGTTGGTGCGTCTGGGGGGACCAAAAACATTCAGTACTTC. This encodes CSVGASGGTKNIQYF.

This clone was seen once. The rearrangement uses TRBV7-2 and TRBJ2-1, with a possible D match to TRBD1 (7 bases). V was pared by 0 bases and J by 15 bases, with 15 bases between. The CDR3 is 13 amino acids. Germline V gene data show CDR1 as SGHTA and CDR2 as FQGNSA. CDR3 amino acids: CASSLARQGGLFF. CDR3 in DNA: TGTGCCAGCAGCTTAGCGAGGCAGGGGGGTCTGTTCTTC.

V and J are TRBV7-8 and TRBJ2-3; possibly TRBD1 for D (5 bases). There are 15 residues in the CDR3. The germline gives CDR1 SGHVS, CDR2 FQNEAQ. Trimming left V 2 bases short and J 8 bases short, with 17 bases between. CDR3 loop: CASSLRWTSPITQYF. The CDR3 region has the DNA TGTGCCAGCAGCTTACGGTGGACATCCCCCATTACGCAGTATTTT.

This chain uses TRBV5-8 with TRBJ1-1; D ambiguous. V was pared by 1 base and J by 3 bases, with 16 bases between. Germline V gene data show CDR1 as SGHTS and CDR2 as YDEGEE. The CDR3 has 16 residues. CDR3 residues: CASSLPMVGEDTEAFF. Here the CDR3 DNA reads TGTGCCAGCAGCTTGCCAATGGTCGGGGAAGACACTGAAGCTTTCTTT.

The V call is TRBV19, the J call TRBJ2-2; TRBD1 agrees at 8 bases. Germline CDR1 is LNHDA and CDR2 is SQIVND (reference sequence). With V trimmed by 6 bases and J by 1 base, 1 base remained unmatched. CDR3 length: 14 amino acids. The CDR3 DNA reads TGTGCCAGTAGAGGACAGGGGAACACCGGGGAGCTGTTTTTT. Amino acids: CASRGQGNTGELFF.